The T cell receptor beta chain under discussion was sequenced for a study of vaccination effects on CD4 cells after COVID-19. Study context: Post-vaccine draws lagged the second dose by a median of 72 days.

Study-level points and caveats: Clones that were induced by infection or by vaccine showed marked contraction late after vaccination. Convalescent patients were few in the study, and early post-infection timepoints were absent.

Using viral peptide pools, the ViraFEST assay grew out antigen-specific CD4+ T cells prior to sequencing. The culture ran for roughly ten days, and then CD4+ T cells were isolated. The participants, recipients of two vaccine doses, got either BNT162b2 or mRNA-1273. The authors exchanged half the medium for IL-2 medium on days 3 and 7. Method: immunoSEQ multiplex PCR; TCRdb's copy keeps in-frame clones and lacks some. The sample includes under 85,000 clones, roughly 80% seen only once; the top ten take approximately 1%. About this clone itself: As yet, its antigen is unknown.

Germline values: CDR1 SGHTA, CDR2 FQGNSA. The CDR3 contains 14 residues. With 2 bases removed from V and 5 bases from J, the gap between germline ends came to 10 bases. The rearrangement joins TRBV7-2 to TRBJ2-1; TRBD2 might be the D (5 bases). The TCR sequence derives from a human donor who received a COVID-19 vaccine. The sample in question was CD4+ T cells from PBMCs cultured with HCoV-OC43 spike peptides, obtained after COVID-19 vaccination. Stated subset: HCoV-OC43 spike overlapping peptide pool stimulation. Here the CDR3 reads CASSLQSGDNEQFF. CDR3 DNA: TGTGCCAGCAGCTTACAATCCGGGGACAATGAGCAGTTCTTC.